This TCR beta chain was sequenced for a study of OX40 agonist ivuxolimab in advanced cancers. The overall study: The dose-escalation cohort was about 83% male, with a mean age of about 56 years, ranging about 23 to 79. Findings of the study overall: With doses of 0.1 to 3.0 mg/kg, CD4+ and CD8+ blood T cells had undergone clonal expansion by week 6.

To note about this clone: Its target is unknown.

The table came from immunoSEQ multiplex PCR; TCRdb's copy has only in-frame clones and leaves some out. This table has tens of thousands of clones, roughly 85% appearing once. Trimming stripped 2 bases from V and 2 bases from J, with 5 bases between. The length of the CDR3 is 14 residues. The germline gives CDR1 SGHNT, CDR2 YYREEE (reference sequence). The source material was CD4+ or CD8+ T cells sorted from blood, sampled in a trial of the OX40 agonist ivuxolimab. This TCR was recovered from an adult with an advanced solid tumor such as melanoma, head and neck, liver or kidney cancer. The rearrangement joins TRBV5-4 to TRBJ2-6; D is unresolved. The CDR3 sequence is CASSFITGANVLTF. The CDR3 region has the DNA TGTGCCAGCAGCTTTATAACTGGGGCCAACGTCCTGACTTTC.